Reported below is one T cell receptor beta chain. Its target is unknown. This sample is part of a study of T cell responses to AZD1222 COVID-19 vaccine. Study-level findings and limits: Epitopes outside B.1.351 and B.1.1.7 mutated regions reportedly drew nearly half of spike TCRs.

Profiled with immunoSEQ multiplex PCR; TCRdb holds only in-frame clones, not every one. The table records about 130,000 clones, 80% to 95% of them present only once. The ends lost 6 bases at V and 5 bases at J; junction bases unmatched: 9. CDR1 and CDR2 (germline): MGHDK, SYGVNS. The CDR3 has 15 amino acids. The study pooled second doses at about 4 or about 12 weeks. This material consisted of peripheral blood, taken 28 days after the second AZD1222 dose. This sequence originates from an adult who received the AZD1222 COVID-19 vaccine. This chain uses TRBV25-1 with TRBJ2-3; 9 bases map to TRBD1. The CDR3 spells CASSQPGQGIDTQYF. Here the CDR3 DNA reads TGTGCCAGCAGCCAACCGGGACAGGGAATAGATACGCAGTATTTT.